This T cell receptor (beta chain) was captured by sequencing in a study of a mutant IDH1 vaccine in newly diagnosed glioma. Study information: The initiation of vaccination occurred 4-6 weeks after radiotherapy alone, or with temozolomide cycles. Mean patient age was about 40 years; 62.5% were male and about 38% female. Beforehand, treatment had been radiotherapy, temozolomide, or both; the majority received both.

Time point in this sample: week 23, last vaccination. What each vaccine dose contained was 300 ug of mutant IDH1 20-mer peptide, accompanied by topical imiquimod. Assay: immunoSEQ multiplex PCR; the TCRdb copy retains only in-frame clones and omits some. The sample lists tens of thousands of clones; roughly 82% were seen once. With respect to this clone: Its antigen is currently unknown.

CDR3 length: 15 amino acids. From germline, CDR1 is MNHNS and CDR2 SASEGT. V gave up 1 base and J gave up 6 bases; unmatched junction bases: 7. Sequences were derived from PBMCs, sampled from a glioma patient whose treatment included an IDH1 peptide vaccine. The receptor was isolated from a man aged 25 to 45 with glioma. V usage is TRBV6-1 and J usage is TRBJ2-3; TRBD2 matches at 7 bases. CDR3 nucleotides: TGTGCCAGCAGTGAAGGGGGGGAGGGCGGGGATACGCAGTATTTT. Protein: CASSEGGEGGDTQYF.